Detailed here is one T cell receptor beta chain. Its antigen is as yet unknown. This entry comes from a study of neoadjuvant anti-PD-1 for oral cavity cancer. For the study at large: Non-progressing patients received a fourth nivolumab dose near day 43, then surgery on days 50-56.

Blood cells were analyzed directly, without culture or expansion. Germline-derived CDR1 and CDR2 are SGHDN and FVKESK. The CDR3 consists of 15 residues. With 3 bases clipped from V and 4 bases from J, the junction kept 5 bases outside the gene matches. This table comes from immunoSEQ multiplex PCR, and its TCRdb copy is limited to in-frame clones, with some not included. Found here are 14,000 or so clones, about 61% of them singletons; the top ten hold 2% to 3%. Overall study results and limits: PBMC Gini-index clonality exceeded responders' in non-responders post-nivolumab. Only a few patients per response group were TCR-analyzed; validation needed.

The chain has TRBV14 and TRBJ2-2; 7 positions agree with TRBD1. The sequenced sample was PBMCs, obtained before nivolumab (anti-PD-1) treatment. This sequence was found in a person aged 35 to 85 with oral cavity squamous cell carcinoma. CDR3 DNA: TGTGCCAGCAGCCAGCGACAGGGAGTCACCGGGGAGCTGTTTTTT. Its protein is CASSQRQGVTGELFF. The full variable domain, in which reference TRBV14 and TRBJ2-2 provide the parts outside the CDR3, is EAGVTQFPSHSVIEKGQTVTLRCDPISGHDNLYWYRRVMGKEIKFLLHFVKESKQDESGMPNNRFLAERTGGTYSTLKVQPAELEDSGVYFCASSQRQGVTGELFFGEGSRLTVL.